Listed below are T cell receptor beta chains from one sample, sequenced in a study of blood T cell repertoires in COVID-19. The protocol was immunoSEQ multiplex PCR, while the TCRdb copy is restricted to in-frame clones and leaves out a portion. The sample yields under 250,000 clones, about four fifths seen once. Sequencing was performed on peripheral blood. These receptors were taken from a woman between 50 and 59 years old with active or convalescent COVID-19. Both conserved end residues are part of each CDR3. D genes are given only for firm matches. The size of a clone is reported for some rows only, either as once, few or many, or as a class for expanded clones.

TRBJ1-5 TRBV6-2/TRBV6-3 . 18 TRBD1 TGTGCCAGCAGCTATGACCCACTGGGACAGGGGGACAATCAGCCCCAGCATTTT CASSYDPLGQGDNQPQHF
TRBJ2-2 TRBV29-1 . 14 . TGCAGCGTCCGGGACTCGCCGAACACCGGGGAGCTGTTTTTT CSVRDSPNTGELFF
TRBJ2-7 TRBV5-1 once 14 . TGCGCCAGCAGCGGTGGGACTTCGGCCTACGAGCAGTACTTC CASSGGTSAYEQYF
TRBJ1-5 TRBV5-1 . 15 . TGCGCCAGCAGCTTGGCCGCAGGGAACAATCAGCCCCAGCATTTT CASSLAAGNNQPQHF
TRBJ1-5 TRBV5-1 . 15 . TGCGCCAGCAGCCTCTCCGATACCTCTAAGCAGCCCCAGCATTTT CASSLSDTSKQPQHF
TRBJ2-1 TRBV2 few 13 TRBD2 TGTGCCAGCAAAGGCGGGGGTTACAATGAGCAGTTCTTC CASKGGGYNEQFF
TRBJ1-1 TRBV18 . 13 . TGTGCCAGCTCCCTCGGACAGAACACTGAGGCTTTCTTT CASSLGQNTEAFF
TRBJ1-2 TRBV28 . 15 TRBD1 TGTGCCAGCAGTCTGCGGACAGGAGGCCTCTATGGCTACACCTTC CASSLRTGGLYGYTF
TRBJ1-2 TRBV18 . 17 TRBD1 TGTGCCAGCTCACCGATCCTAGCCGGGACAGGGGACTATGGCTACACCTTC CASSPILAGTGDYGYTF
TRBJ1-2 TRBV6-4 . 17 TRBD1 TGTGCCAGCAGTCCCCAGACAGGGAGCATCGACCATTATGGCTACACCTTC CASSPQTGSIDHYGYTF
TRBJ1-1 TRBV10-3 . 12 TRBD1 TGTGCCTCGGAAGGCGGGACAGGAGAAGCTTTCTTT CASEGGTGEAFF
TRBJ2-1 TRBV6-5 . 15 TRBD2 TGTGCCAGCAGCCGGGGACTAGCGGACTACAATGAGCAGTTCTTC CASSRGLADYNEQFF
TRBJ1-1 TRBV19 . 13 TRBD1 TGTGCCACCTCTAACAGGGGGTCCACTGAAGCTTTCTTT CATSNRGSTEAFF
TRBJ1-6 TRBV4-1 . 14 . TGCGCCAGCAGGTCGACAGAATTTAATTCACCCCTCCACTTT CASRSTEFNSPLHF
TRBJ2-6 TRBV27 . 17 . TGTGCCAGCAGTGCACCCAGCCGGGACTTGGGGTCCAACGTCCTGACTTTC CASSAPSRDLGSNVLTF
TRBJ2-3 TRBV9 . 16 . TGTGCCAGCAGCGATTATAGGGGTGGGAGCACAGATACGCAGTATTTT CASSDYRGGSTDTQYF
TRBJ1-6 TRBV5-1 . 13 TRBD1 TGCGCCAGCAGCTTGACAGGGGCTGTGGCCCTCCACTTT CASSLTGAVALHF
TRBJ1-4 TRBV3-1/TRBV3-2 . 11 . TGTGCCAGCAGACGGAATGAAAAACTGTTTTTT CASRRNEKLFF
TRBJ2-7 TRBV2 . 14 . TGTGCCAGCACCCGGGGAGAGATCACCTACGAGCAGTACTTC CASTRGEITYEQYF
TRBJ1-2 TRBV5-1 . 15 . TGCGCCAGCAGCTTAGGGACAACTCTTTTCGACGGCTACACCTTC CASSLGTTLFDGYTF
TRBJ2-5 TRBV5-6 . 15 TRBD2 TGTGCCAGCAGCTTCCCGGGAGGCCCCCCCGAGACCCAGTACTTC CASSFPGGPPETQYF
TRBJ2-1 TRBV23-1 . 17 TRBD2 TGCGCCAGCATGCCGGGGGGGCGGCGGTGTGGCTACAATGAGCAGTTCTTC CASMPGGRRCGYNEQFF
TRBJ1-5 TRBV12-3/TRBV12-4 . 13 . TGTGCCAGCAGTTATCGGGTTAGTCAGCCCCAGCATTTT CASSYRVSQPQHF
TRBJ1-4 TRBV5-1 . 16 . TGCGCCAGCAGCCTCCTAGGGGGGGACACCGGGGAAAAACTGTTTTTT CASSLLGGDTGEKLFF
TRBJ1-1 TRBV6-6 . 14 . TGTGCCAGCAGTTACCTCCAGGGCAGGACTGAAGCTTTCTTT CASSYLQGRTEAFF